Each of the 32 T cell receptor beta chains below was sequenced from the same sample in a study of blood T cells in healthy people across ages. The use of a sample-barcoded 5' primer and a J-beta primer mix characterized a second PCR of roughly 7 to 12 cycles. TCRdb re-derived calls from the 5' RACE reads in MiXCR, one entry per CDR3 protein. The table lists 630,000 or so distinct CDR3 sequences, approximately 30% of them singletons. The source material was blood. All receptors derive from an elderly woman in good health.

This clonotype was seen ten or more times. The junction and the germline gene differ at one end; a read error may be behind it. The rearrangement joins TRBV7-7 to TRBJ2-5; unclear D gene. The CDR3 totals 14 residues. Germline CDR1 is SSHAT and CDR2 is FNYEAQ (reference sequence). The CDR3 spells CASSHPSGEETQYF. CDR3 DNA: TGTGCTAGCAGCCACCCCTCTGGGGAAGAGACCCAGTACTTC.

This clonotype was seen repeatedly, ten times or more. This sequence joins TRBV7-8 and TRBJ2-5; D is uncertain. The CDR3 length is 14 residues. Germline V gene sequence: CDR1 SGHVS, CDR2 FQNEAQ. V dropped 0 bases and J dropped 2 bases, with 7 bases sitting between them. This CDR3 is CASSLAHSQETQYF. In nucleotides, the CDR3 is TGTGCCAGCAGCTTAGCTCACTCACAAGAGACCCAGTACTTC.

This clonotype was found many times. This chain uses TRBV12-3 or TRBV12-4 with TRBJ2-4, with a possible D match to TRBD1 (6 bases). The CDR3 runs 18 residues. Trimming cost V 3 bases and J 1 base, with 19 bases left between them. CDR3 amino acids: CASSFAGLLGAAKNIQYF. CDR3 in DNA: TGTGCCAGCAGTTTCGCGGGTTTATTGGGGGCGGCCAAAAACATTCAGTACTTC.

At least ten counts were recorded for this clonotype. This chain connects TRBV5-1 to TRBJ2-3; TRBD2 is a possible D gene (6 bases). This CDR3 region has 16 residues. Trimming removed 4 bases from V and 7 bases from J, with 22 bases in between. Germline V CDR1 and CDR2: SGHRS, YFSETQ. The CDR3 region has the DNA TGCGCCAGCAGCCGAGCCGGGACTCTGAAAGGTTATACGCAGTATTTT. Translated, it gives CASSRAGTLKGYTQYF.

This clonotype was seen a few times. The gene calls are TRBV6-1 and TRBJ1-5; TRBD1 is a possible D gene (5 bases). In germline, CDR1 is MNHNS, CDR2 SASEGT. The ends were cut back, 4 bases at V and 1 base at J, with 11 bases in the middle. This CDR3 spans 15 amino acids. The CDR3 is CASSGQGNSNQPQHF. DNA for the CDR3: TGTGCCAGCAGTGGGCAGGGCAACAGCAATCAGCCCCAGCATTTT.

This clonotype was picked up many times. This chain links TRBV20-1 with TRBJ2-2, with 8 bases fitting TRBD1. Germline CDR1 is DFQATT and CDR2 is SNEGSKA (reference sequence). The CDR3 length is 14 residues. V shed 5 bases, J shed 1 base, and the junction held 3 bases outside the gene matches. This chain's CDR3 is CSAPGTGNTGELFF. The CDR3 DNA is TGCAGTGCTCCCGGGACAGGGAACACCGGGGAGCTGTTTTTT.

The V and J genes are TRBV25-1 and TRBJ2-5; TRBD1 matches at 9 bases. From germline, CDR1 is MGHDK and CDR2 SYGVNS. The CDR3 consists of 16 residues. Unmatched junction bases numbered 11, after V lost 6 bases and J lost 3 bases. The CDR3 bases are TGTGCCAGCAGCGTTGGGACAGGGTATTGGGAAGAGACCCAGTACTTC. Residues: CASSVGTGYWEETQYF.

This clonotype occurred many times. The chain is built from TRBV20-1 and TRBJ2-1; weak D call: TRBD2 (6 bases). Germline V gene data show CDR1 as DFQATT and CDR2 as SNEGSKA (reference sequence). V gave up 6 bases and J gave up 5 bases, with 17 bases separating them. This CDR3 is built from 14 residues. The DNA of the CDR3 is TGCAGTGCCCCACGGGCGGGGAGAGACAATGAGCAGTTCTTC. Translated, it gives CSAPRAGRDNEQFF.

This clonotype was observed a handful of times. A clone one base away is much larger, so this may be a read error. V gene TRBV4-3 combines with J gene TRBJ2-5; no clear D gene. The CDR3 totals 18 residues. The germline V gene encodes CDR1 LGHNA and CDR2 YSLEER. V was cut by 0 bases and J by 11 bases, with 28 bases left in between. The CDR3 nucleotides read TGCGCCAGCAGCCAAGATCCTGCGGTGGCTATATCCTACGATGAGCAGTACTTC. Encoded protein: CASSQDPAVAISYDEQYF.

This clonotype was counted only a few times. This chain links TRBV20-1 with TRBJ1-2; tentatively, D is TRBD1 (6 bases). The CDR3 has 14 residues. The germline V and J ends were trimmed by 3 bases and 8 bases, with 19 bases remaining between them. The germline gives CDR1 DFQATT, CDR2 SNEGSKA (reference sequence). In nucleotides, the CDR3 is TGCAGTGCTAGCACCAGGGGCCCTGGAAGAGGCTACACCTTC. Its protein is CSASTRGPGRGYTF.

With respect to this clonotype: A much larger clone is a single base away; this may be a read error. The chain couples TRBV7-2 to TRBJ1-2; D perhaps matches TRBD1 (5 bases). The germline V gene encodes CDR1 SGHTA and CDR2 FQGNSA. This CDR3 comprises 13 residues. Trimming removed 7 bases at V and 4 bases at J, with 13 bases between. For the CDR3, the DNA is TGTGCCAGCACGGAGGCAGGGCTCTATGGCTACACCTTC. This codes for CASTEAGLYGYTF.

CDR3 in amino acids: CSALDRNYGYTF. The CDR3 nucleotides read TGCAGTGCCCTGGACAGGAACTATGGCTACACCTTC. V gene TRBV20-1 combines with J gene TRBJ1-2; TRBD1 aligns across 7 bases. This CDR3 comprises 12 residues. Trimming cost V 6 bases and J 2 bases; bases outside gene matches: 3. The germline V gene has CDR1 DFQATT and CDR2 SNEGSKA (reference sequence).

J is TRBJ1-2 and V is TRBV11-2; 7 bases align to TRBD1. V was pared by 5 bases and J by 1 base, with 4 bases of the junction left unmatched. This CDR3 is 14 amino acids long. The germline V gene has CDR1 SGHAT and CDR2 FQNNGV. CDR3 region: CASSSTGVNYGYTF. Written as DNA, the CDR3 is TGTGCCAGCAGCAGCACAGGGGTTAACTATGGCTACACCTTC.

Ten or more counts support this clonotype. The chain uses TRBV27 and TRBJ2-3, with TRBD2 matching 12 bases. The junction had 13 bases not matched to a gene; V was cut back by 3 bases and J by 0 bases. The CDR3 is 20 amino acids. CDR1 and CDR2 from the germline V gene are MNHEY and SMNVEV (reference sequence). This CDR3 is CASSFPPSLAGGASTDTQYF. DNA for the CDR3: TGTGCCAGCAGTTTTCCTCCTTCCCTAGCGGGGGGGGCTAGCACAGATACGCAGTATTTT.

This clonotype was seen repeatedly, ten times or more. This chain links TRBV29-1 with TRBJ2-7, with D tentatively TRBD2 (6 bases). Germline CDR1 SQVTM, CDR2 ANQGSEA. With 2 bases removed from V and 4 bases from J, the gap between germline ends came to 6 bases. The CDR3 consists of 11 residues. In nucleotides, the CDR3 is TGCAGCGTTGAAAGCGGGTACGAGCAGTACTTC. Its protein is CSVESGYEQYF.

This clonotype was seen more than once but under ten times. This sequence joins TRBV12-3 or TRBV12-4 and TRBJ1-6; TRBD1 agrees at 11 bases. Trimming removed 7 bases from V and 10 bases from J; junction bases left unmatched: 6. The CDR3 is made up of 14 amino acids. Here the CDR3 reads CASTVRTGGSPLHF. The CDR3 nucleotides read TGTGCCAGCACCGTGAGGACAGGGGGCTCACCCCTCCACTTT.

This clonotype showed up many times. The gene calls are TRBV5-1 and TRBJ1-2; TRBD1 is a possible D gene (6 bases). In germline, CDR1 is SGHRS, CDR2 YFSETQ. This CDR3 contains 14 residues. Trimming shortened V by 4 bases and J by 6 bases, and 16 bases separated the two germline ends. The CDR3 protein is CASSSRGRGDGYTF. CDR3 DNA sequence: TGCGCCAGCAGCAGCCGTGGCAGGGGTGATGGCTACACCTTC.

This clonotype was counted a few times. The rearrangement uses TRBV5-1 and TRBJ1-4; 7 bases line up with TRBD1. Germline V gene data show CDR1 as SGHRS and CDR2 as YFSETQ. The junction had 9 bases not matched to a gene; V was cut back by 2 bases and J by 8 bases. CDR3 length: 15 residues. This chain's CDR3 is CASSFGQVGDEKLFF. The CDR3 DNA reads TGCGCCAGCAGCTTCGGACAGGTTGGGGACGAAAAACTGTTTTTT.

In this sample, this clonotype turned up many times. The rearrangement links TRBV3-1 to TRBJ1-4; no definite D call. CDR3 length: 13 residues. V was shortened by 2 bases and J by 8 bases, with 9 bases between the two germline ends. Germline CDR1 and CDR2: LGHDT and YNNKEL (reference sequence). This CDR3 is CASSQSDPEKLFF. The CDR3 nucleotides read TGTGCCAGCAGCCAATCAGATCCGGAAAAACTGTTTTTT.

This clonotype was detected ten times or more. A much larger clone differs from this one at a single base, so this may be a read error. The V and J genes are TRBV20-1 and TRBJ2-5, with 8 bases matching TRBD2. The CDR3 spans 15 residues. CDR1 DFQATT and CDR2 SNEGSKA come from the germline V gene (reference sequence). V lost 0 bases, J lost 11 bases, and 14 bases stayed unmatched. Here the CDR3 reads CSARDLRGGTYEQYF. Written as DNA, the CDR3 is TGCAGTGCTAGAGATCTCCGGGGGGGCACATATGAGCAGTACTTC.

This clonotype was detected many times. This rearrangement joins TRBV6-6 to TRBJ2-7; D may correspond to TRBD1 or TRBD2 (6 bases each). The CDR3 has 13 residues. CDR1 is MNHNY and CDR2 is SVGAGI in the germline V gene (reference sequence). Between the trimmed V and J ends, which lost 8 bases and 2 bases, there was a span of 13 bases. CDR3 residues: CASRDGGPYEQYF. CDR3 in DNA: TGTGCCAGCCGTGACGGGGGCCCCTACGAGCAGTACTTC.

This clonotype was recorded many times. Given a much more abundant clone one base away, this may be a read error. The DNA for the CDR3 is TGCAGCGTTGAACGGGGCTACAAGGCTGAGCAGTACTTC. Amino acid sequence: CSVERGYKAEQYF. The chain carries TRBV29-1 and TRBJ2-5; either TRBD1 or TRBD2 may supply D (5 bases each). The CDR3 covers 13 residues. V was shortened by 2 bases and J by 11 bases, with 18 bases between the two germline ends. CDR1 is SQVTM, CDR2 ANQGSEA, per germline.

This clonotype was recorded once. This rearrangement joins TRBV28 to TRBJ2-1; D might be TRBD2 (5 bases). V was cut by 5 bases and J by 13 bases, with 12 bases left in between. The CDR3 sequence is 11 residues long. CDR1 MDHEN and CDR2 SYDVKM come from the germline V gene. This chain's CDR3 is CASSRGKTQFF. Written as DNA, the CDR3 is TGTGCCAGCAGTCGGGGAAAGACCCAGTTCTTC.

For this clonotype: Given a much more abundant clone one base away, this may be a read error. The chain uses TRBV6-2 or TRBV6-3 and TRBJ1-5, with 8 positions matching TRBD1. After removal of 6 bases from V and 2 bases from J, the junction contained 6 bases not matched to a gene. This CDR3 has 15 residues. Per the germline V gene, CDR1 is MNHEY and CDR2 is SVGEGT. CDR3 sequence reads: CASSHRGDGNQPQHF. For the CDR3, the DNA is TGTGCCAGCAGCCACAGGGGGGACGGCAATCAGCCCCAGCATTTT.

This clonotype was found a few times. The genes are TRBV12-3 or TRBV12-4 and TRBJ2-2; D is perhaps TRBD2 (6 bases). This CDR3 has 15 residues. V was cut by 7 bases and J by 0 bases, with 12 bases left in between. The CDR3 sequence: CASNTGLPNTGELFF. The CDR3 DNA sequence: TGTGCCAGCAACACGGGACTGCCGAACACCGGGGAGCTGTTTTTT.

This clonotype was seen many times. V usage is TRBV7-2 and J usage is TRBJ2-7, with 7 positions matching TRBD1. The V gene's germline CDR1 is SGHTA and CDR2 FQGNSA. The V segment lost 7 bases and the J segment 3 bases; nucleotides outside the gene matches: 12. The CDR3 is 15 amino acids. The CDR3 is CASKKEGTASYEQYF. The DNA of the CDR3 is TGTGCCAGCAAAAAGGAAGGGACAGCGAGCTACGAGCAGTACTTC.

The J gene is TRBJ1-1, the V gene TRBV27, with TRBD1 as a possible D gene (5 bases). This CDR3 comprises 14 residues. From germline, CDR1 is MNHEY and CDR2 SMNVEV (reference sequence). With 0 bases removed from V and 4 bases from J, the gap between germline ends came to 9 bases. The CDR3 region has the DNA TGTGCCAGCAGTTTATCCTGGGGCTCCACTGAAGCTTTCTTT. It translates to CASSLSWGSTEAFF.

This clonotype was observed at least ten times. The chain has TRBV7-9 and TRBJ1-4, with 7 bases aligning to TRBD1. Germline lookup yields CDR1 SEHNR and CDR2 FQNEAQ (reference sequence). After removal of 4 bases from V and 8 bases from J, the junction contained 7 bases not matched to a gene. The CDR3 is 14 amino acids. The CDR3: CASSSWDSGEKLFF. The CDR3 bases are TGTGCCAGCAGCTCGTGGGACAGCGGAGAAAAACTGTTTTTT.

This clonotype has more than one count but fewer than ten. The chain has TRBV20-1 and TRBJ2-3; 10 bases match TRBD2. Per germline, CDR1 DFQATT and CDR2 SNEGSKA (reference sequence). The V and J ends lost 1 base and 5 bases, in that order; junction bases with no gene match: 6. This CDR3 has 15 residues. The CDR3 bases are TGCAGTGCTAGAGGAGCGGGGGGGCGTGGAGATACGCAGTATTTT. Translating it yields CSARGAGGRGDTQYF.

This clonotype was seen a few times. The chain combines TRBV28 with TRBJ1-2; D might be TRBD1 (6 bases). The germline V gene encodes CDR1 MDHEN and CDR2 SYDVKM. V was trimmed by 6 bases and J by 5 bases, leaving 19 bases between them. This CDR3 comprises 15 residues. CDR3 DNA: TGTGCCAGCAGGCGGGACAAGGGGTTTTTGTATGGCTACACCTTC. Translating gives CASRRDKGFLYGYTF.

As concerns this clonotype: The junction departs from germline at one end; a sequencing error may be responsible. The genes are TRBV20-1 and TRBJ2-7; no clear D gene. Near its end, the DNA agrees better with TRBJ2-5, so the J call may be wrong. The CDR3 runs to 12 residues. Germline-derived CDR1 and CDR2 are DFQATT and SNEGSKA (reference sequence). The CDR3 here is CRARPSTETQYF. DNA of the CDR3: TGCAGGGCTAGACCGTCCACGGAGACCCAGTACTTC.

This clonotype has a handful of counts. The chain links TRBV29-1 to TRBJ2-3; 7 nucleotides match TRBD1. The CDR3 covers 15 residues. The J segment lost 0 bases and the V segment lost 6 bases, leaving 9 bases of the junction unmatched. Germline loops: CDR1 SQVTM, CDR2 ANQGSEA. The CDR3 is CSVGDRVTSTDTQYF. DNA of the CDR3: TGCAGCGTGGGTGACAGGGTTACGAGCACAGATACGCAGTATTTT.